Listed here are 8 T cell receptor beta chains from one sample, sequenced in a study of blood T cell repertoires in COVID-19. Method: immunoSEQ multiplex PCR; TCRdb's copy keeps in-frame clones and lacks some. The data show under 300,000 clones, with around 91% seen just once and around 2% held by the top ten. Sequencing was done on a sample of PBMCs or T cells enriched from blood (not recorded which). The receptors stem from a young woman who had recovered from COVID-19.

The chain has TRBV6-5 and TRBJ1-2, with 9 positions matching TRBD1. Per the germline V gene, CDR1 is MNHEY and CDR2 is SVGAGI. Trimming took 6 bases from V and 5 from J; bases not matched to a gene: 7. This CDR3 region has 14 residues. Here the CDR3 reads CASRPTTGGYGYTF. Written as DNA, the CDR3 is TGTGCCAGCAGACCGACGACAGGGGGTTATGGCTACACCTTC.

This chain uses TRBV4-1 with TRBJ1-2; 12 bases are shared with TRBD1. The CDR3 sequence is 17 residues long. Germline CDR1 and CDR2: MGHRA and YSYEKL. The trim removed 0 bases at V and 6 bases at J, leaving 8 bases unmatched. In DNA form, the CDR3 reads TGCGCCAGCAGCCAAGATGACGGGACAGGGGGCCAGAATGGCTACACCTTC. It codes for CASSQDDGTGGQNGYTF.

V gene TRBV7-9 combines with J gene TRBJ2-1; D remains ambiguous. Germline CDR1 SEHNR, CDR2 FQNEAQ (reference sequence). This CDR3 spans 14 amino acids. Deletions cut 5 bases from V and 0 bases from J, with 8 bases between. The CDR3 DNA reads TGTGCCAGCAGCAATACCAGCTCCTACAATGAGCAGTTCTTC. Encoded protein: CASSNTSSYNEQFF.

The V gene is TRBV2, the J gene TRBJ1-2; D might be TRBD1 (6 bases). This CDR3 comprises 15 residues. The V gene's germline CDR1 is SNHLY and CDR2 FYNNEI. Trimming pared 7 bases from V and 3 bases from J, leaving 18 bases between. The CDR3 reads CASILQGYGDYGYTF. As DNA, the CDR3 is TGTGCCAGCATCCTACAGGGATATGGGGACTATGGCTACACCTTC.

The gene calls are TRBV4-2 and TRBJ2-5; D gene uncertain. V was clipped by 1 base and J by 5 bases, with 14 bases between them. Germline V gene sequence: CDR1 LGHNA, CDR2 YNFKEQ. The CDR3 covers 15 residues. DNA for the CDR3: TGTGCCAGCAGCCAAGTCGGTACTGGAGTGGAGACCCAGTACTTC. Protein sequence: CASSQVGTGVETQYF.

This clone was counted once. This chain links TRBV5-1 with TRBJ2-5; TRBD2 matches 16 bases. This CDR3 spans 17 amino acids. Germline CDR1 SGHRS, CDR2 YFSETQ. V was pared by 4 bases and J by 7 bases, with 10 bases of the junction left unmatched. In nucleotides, the CDR3 is TGCGCCAGCAGCCCAGGGACTAGCGGGGGGGCTTTTGGGACCCAGTACTTC. This sequence encodes CASSPGTSGGAFGTQYF.

The V call is TRBV6-6, the J call TRBJ1-1; 8 bases align to TRBD1. The CDR3 runs 17 residues. J lost 0 bases, V lost 5 bases, and 11 bases had no gene match. The germline gives CDR1 MNHNY, CDR2 SVGAGI (reference sequence). The CDR3 region is CASSHRTGHTLNTEAFF. The CDR3 DNA reads as TGTGCCAGCAGTCATCGGACAGGGCATACACTGAACACTGAAGCTTTCTTT.

The rearrangement uses TRBV30 and TRBJ2-5, with TRBD2 identical over 12 bases. The germline gives CDR1 GTSNPN, CDR2 SVGIG (reference sequence). After removal of 2 bases from V and 7 bases from J, the junction contained 14 bases not matched to a gene. This CDR3 region has 17 residues. The CDR3 protein is CAWSYPASGGGGVTQYF. The CDR3 DNA sequence: TGTGCCTGGAGTTACCCAGCTAGCGGGGGGGGAGGCGTGACCCAGTACTTC. Complete variable domain (other parts from reference TRBV30 and TRBJ2-5): SQTIHQWPATLVQPVGSPLSLECTVEGTSNPNLYWYRQAAGRGLQLLFYSVGIGQISSEVPQNLSASRPQDRQFILSSKKLLLSDSGFYLCAWSYPASGGGGVTQYFGPGTRLLVL.